This TCR beta chain was observed in a study of naive and memory T cell subsets. The CDR3 runs 15 residues. Germline V gene data show CDR1 as MGHRA and CDR2 as YSYEKL. V was clipped by 4 bases and J by 5 bases, with 15 bases between them. Both TRBC1 and TRBC2 were covered by a beta constant-region primer of two equimolar oligonucleotides. Nested alpha and beta constant-region primers with the SP2 primer drove four PCR rounds on ligated cDNA. TCRdb ran MiXCR on the UMI-ligation and nested PCR reads and lists one entry per CDR3 protein. The data show approximately 80,000 distinct CDR3 sequences, roughly 9.3% seen once. Notes on the study in general: Between naive and memory subsets, TCR abundance power law exponents differed.

To note about this clonotype: Its cognate antigen is unknown.

The V call is TRBV4-1, the J call TRBJ1-5; a weak D match, TRBD1 (5 bases). The specimen was naive CD8+ T cells from blood. This receptor was identified in a human donor in good health. DNA of the CDR3: TGCGCCAGCAGCCGCCAGGACCTAGGGGATCAGCCCCAGCATTTT. Amino acid sequence: CASSRQDLGDQPQHF.